This T cell receptor beta chain originates from a study of chemoradiotherapy in HPV16-positive cancers. This clone was seen more than once but under ten times. Libraries were prepared by immunoSEQ multiplex PCR; TCRdb keeps only in-frame clonotypes and omits some of them. The sample gives nearly 9,000 clones, roughly 78% of which show up once; about a tenth is in the top ten. The V end was cut by 8 bases, the J end by 3 bases, with 22 bases between. The length of the CDR3 is 16 residues. CDR1 is MDHEN, CDR2 SYDVKM, per germline. The chain couples TRBV28 to TRBJ1-2, with D unresolved. The receptor was derived from a human donor with HPV-associated anogenital cancer. Specimen collection occurred from a patient who underwent chemoradiotherapy. The CDR3 nucleotides read TGTGCCAGCTACGGTGGCGGGGAGGGAACCGACTATGGCTACACCTTC. Residues: CASYGGGEGTDYGYTF.